This T cell receptor beta chain originates from a study of OX40 agonist ivuxolimab in advanced cancers. Study in general: Across the patients, intravenous ivuxolimab was delivered every 2 weeks at 0.01 to 10 mg/kg. One hepatocellular carcinoma and two cutaneous melanoma patients partially responded.

Exclusion of a patient followed from autoimmune disease history or systemic immunosuppression. The repertoire was sequenced with immunoSEQ multiplex PCR; TCRdb's copy has only in-frame clones and lacks some. Of roughly 72,000 clones listed, approximately 89% were seen once; the top ten hold roughly an eighth. Germline CDR1 reads WSHSY; CDR2 reads SAAADI. The CDR3 runs 13 residues. V usage is TRBV10-2 and J usage is TRBJ2-5, with 7 positions matching TRBD2. Matching the DNA end better, TRBJ2-7 makes the J call doubtful. The TCR sequence derives from an adult with an advanced solid tumor such as melanoma, head and neck, liver or kidney cancer. The source was CD4+ or CD8+ T cells sorted from blood, collected in a trial of the OX40 agonist ivuxolimab. The CDR3 reads CASFSGLSYEQYF. The CDR3 bases are TGCGCCAGCTTTAGCGGGCTTTCCTACGAGCAGTACTTC.